What follows are 13 T cell receptor beta chains derived from one specimen sequenced in a study of regulatory T cells in long-lasting Graves disease. For TCR beta, libraries came from iRepertoire HTBI primers and Arm-PCR of CDR3 regions. MiXCR was run by TCRdb on the multiplex PCR reads, yielding one entry per CDR3 protein. The table shows 310,000 or so distinct CDR3 sequences, with 15% to 20% occurring only once. Time point here: persistent/refractory GD, antithyroid drugs over 5 years with positive TRAb. From PBMCs, RNA was extracted and then used to make the TCR library. The sample here was peripheral blood mononuclear cells (PBMCs), taken when the disease was refractory, from a patient treated with antithyroid drugs. These receptors originate from a female donor with Graves disease.

There are many counts of this clonotype. The rearrangement links TRBV3-1 to TRBJ2-5; D ambiguous. CDR1 is LGHDT and CDR2 is YNNKEL in the germline V gene (reference sequence). There are 14 residues in the CDR3. Trimming took 4 bases from V and 2 from J, leaving 11 bases between them. The CDR3: CASSPRLYQETQYF. In DNA, the CDR3 is TGTGCCAGCAGCCCCCGACTGTATCAAGAGACCCAGTACTTC.

This chain connects TRBV20-1 to TRBJ2-7, with D unclear. The CDR3 consists of 12 residues. Trimming removed 4 bases at V and 1 base at J, with 8 bases between. The germline V gene has CDR1 DFQATT and CDR2 SNEGSKA (reference sequence). The CDR3 DNA reads as TGCAGTGCTACTCCTGGTTCCTACGAGCAGTACTTC. Translating it yields CSATPGSYEQYF.

CDR3 DNA sequence: TGTGCCAGCAGTCCCCTTAAATCCGGGACAGGGCTCAATGAGCAGTTCTTC. Its protein product is CASSPLKSGTGLNEQFF. The V call is TRBV6-2 or TRBV6-3, the J call TRBJ2-1; 9 nucleotides agree with TRBD1. V trimming: 5 bases; J trimming: 6 bases; junction bases outside the gene matches: 14. CDR1 is MNHEY and CDR2 is SVGEGT in the germline V gene. CDR3 length equals 17 residues.

In its sample, this clonotype was seen a few times. The chain carries TRBV18 and TRBJ1-5, with TRBD1 matching 7 bases. After removal of 8 bases from V and 0 bases from J, the junction contained 7 bases not matched to a gene. In germline, CDR1 is KGHSH, CDR2 LQKENI. This CDR3 spans 15 amino acids. The CDR3 is CASTQGIDSNQPQHF. Written as DNA, the CDR3 is TGTGCCAGCACACAGGGGATTGATAGCAATCAGCCCCAGCATTTT.

The rearrangement links TRBV5-1 to TRBJ2-5, with 8 bases aligning to TRBD2. J gave up 4 bases and V 5 bases, and 10 bases lay outside the gene matches. Germline CDR1 is SGHRS and CDR2 is YFSETQ. The CDR3 runs to 15 residues. The CDR3 region has the DNA TGCGCCAGCAGATCACTAGCGGCCACAGCAGAGACCCAGTACTTC. Its translation is CASRSLAATAETQYF.

This rearrangement joins TRBV29-1 to TRBJ2-2; tentative D call: TRBD2 (6 bases). CDR1 is SQVTM, CDR2 ANQGSEA, per germline. V lost 8 bases and J lost 0, with 7 bases in between. The CDR3 is made up of 12 amino acids. In DNA form, the CDR3 reads TGCAGCAAGCGGGCGAACACCGGGGAGCTGTTTTTT. Its translation: CSKRANTGELFF.

This clonotype was seen repeatedly, ten times or more. The rearrangement links TRBV30 to TRBJ1-6, with D unresolved. The V end lost 0 bases, the J end lost 7 bases, and 13 bases lay between the germline ends. Germline-derived CDR1 and CDR2 are GTSNPN and SVGIG (reference sequence). CDR3 length: 15 amino acids. CDR3 region: CAWSVLSGSNSPLHF. The CDR3 coding sequence is TGTGCCTGGAGTGTATTGTCAGGATCAAATTCACCCCTCCACTTT.

The V call is TRBV20-1, the J call TRBJ1-5; 7 bases map to TRBD1. V lost 6 bases and J lost 0; bases outside the gene matches: 11. The CDR3 runs 16 residues. Germline V gene sequence: CDR1 DFQATT, CDR2 SNEGSKA (reference sequence). The CDR3 DNA follows: TGCAGTGCCCAACCGCCAGGGGGTGTTAGCAATCAGCCCCAGCATTTT. Residues: CSAQPPGGVSNQPQHF.

V is TRBV28 and J is TRBJ2-1; 7 bases line up with TRBD2. There are 17 residues in the CDR3. Germline V gene sequence: CDR1 MDHEN, CDR2 SYDVKM. V was clipped by 3 bases and J by 1 base; unmatched bases: 9. CDR3 in amino acids: CASSLGGGPRSYNEQFF. CDR3 sequence (DNA): TGTGCCAGCAGTTTGGGGGGAGGGCCTCGGTCCTACAATGAGCAGTTCTTC.

This clonotype was seen many times. The CDR3 DNA is TGTGCCAGCAGTTTTGGAAGCTCTGGAAACACCATATATTTT. This gives the protein CASSFGSSGNTIYF. The rearrangement uses TRBV12-3 or TRBV12-4 and TRBJ1-3; D is unresolved. The CDR3 sequence is 14 residues long. V lost 3 bases, J lost 0 bases, and 6 bases lay in between.

V usage is TRBV5-6 and J usage is TRBJ1-5; 8 nucleotides agree with TRBD1. With 4 bases clipped from V and 3 bases from J, the junction kept 9 bases outside the gene matches. From germline, CDR1 is SGHDT and CDR2 YYEEEE. The CDR3 loop spans 16 amino acids. Written as DNA, the CDR3 is TGTGCCAGCAGCCGTGAGACAGGGGTGAACAATCAGCCCCAGCATTTT. This translates into CASSRETGVNNQPQHF.

This sequence joins TRBV6-1 and TRBJ1-6, with D perhaps matching TRBD1 (5 bases). The CDR3 consists of 14 residues. V lost 4 bases, J lost 4 bases, and 8 bases lay in between. Per the germline V gene, CDR1 is MNHNS and CDR2 is SASEGT. CDR3 in amino acids: CASSAGPYNSPLHF. CDR3 in DNA: TGTGCCAGCAGTGCGGGACCGTATAATTCACCCCTCCACTTT.

The chain combines TRBV6-1 with TRBJ1-5; D gene unclear. CDR3 length equals 12 residues. The germline V and J ends were trimmed by 7 bases and 6 bases, with 10 bases remaining between them. Germline V lookup: CDR1 MNHNS, CDR2 SASEGT. In DNA, the CDR3 is TGTGCCAGCAACAAACCTGGTCAGCCCCAGCATTTT. Translated: CASNKPGQPQHF.